This TCR beta chain stems from a study of T cell clones after liver transplantation (dated by TCRdb to between 2018 and 2021). Regarding the research as a whole: The samples were obtained from ITN030ST, a randomized trial that attempted immunosuppression withdrawal within 2 years after liver transplantation. Of the eight recipients, a few were HCV-positive, while the remaining recipients had been transplanted for non-autoimmune, non-viral indications. Subjects received no induction therapy and standard immunosuppression until randomization at 12-24 months post-transplant. Tolerance meant complete immunosuppression withdrawal for at least one year without liver enzymes rising beyond twice the upper limit of normal. After a pre-transplant mixed lymphocyte reaction, TCRbeta sequencing was used to pinpoint donor-reactive T cell clones, which were subsequently tracked in post-transplant blood. As an antigen-independent comparator for donor-reactive sequences, third party-reactive TCRbeta sequences were also identified from pre-transplant MLRs. Blood samples were collected pre-transplant, pre-randomization before withdrawal, and post-randomization after either full withdrawal or failed withdrawal. Of the 8 liver transplant recipients making up the studied cohort, 3 were classified as tolerant and 5 as non-tolerant. The full study reports these points: Because no allograft tissue specimens were available, donor-reactive T cells may have migrated into the graft instead of being deleted. In two subjects, low numbers of available donor cells limited the measurable donor-reactive repertoire. When repertoire turnover was taken into account, detection of donor-reactive sequences was significantly reduced in 7 of 8 subjects for CD4 and in 8 of 8 subjects for CD8. A greater decline was seen for donor-reactive sequences than for third party-reactive sequences, suggesting partial antigen-specific deletion unrelated to withdrawal success. Because of small, heterogeneous patient numbers and non-standardized post-transplant time points, the conclusions were only preliminary. Circulating donor-reactive CD4 TCRbeta sequences fell significantly post-transplant in most of the 8 subjects, irrespective of tolerance or HCV status.

Thawed unstimulated PBMCs were stained for CD3, CD4 and CD8 and FACS-sorted into CD3+CD4+ and CD3+CD8+ populations. Each of the 8 studied subjects was randomized to immunosuppression withdrawal. The Qiagen DNeasy Blood and Tissue Kit was used for genomic DNA isolation. High-throughput TCRbeta CDR3 sequencing of frozen genomic DNA was performed by immunoSEQ, including PCR amplification, mapping, bias correction and internal controls. The paper's processing steps were these. Only productive rearrangements were retained, and each unique TCRbeta sequence was defined by its CDR3 nucleotide sequence together with its V and J gene. A sequence counted as donor-reactive only if the sequence showed at least 5-fold expansion in CFSE-low cells compared with unstimulated pre-transplant cells and had a frequency of at least 0.01%. Minimum frequency thresholds were set for each subject based on the unstimulated sample with the lowest template count, ensuring at least 90% detection power. Repertoire turnover was measured by Jensen-Shannon divergence between the top 1000 TCRbeta sequences post- and pre-transplant. Changes in detection of donor-reactive sequences were tested with two-sided Fisher's exact tests. This is the immuneACCESS table as TCRdb keeps it, with only in-frame sequences that have V and J called. A part of the clones is gone; compared with another copy, unresolved V genes explain less than half, and the rest is unexplained. V, J and clone size reflect that table, while D and trimming were determined from the DNA. Counted in this sample were 68,000 or so clones; about 91% of them appeared once. In total, the top ten clones hold less than 1% of the sample.

At the junction V is shortened by 4 bases and J by 4 bases; bases outside the gene matches: 8. There are 15 amino acids in the CDR3, from cysteine to phenylalanine inclusive. Only CDR3 DNA remains: 45 bases, in frame from the first base. From the germline V gene, CDR1 is LGHNA and CDR2 is YNFKEQ. About this clone: Its recognized antigen is unknown. No qualities accompany the bases; no much larger clone lies one base away.

The receptor's source is a human patient who received a liver transplant. A transplant means some T cells may be of graft donor rather than patient origin. This chain is built from TRBV4-2 and TRBJ2-3; 7 bases in the middle match TRBD2. The material sequenced was CD4+ T cells from blood, taken about 26 months after liver transplant. The CDR3 sequence is CASSPYFAGADTQYF. At the DNA level, the sequence is TGTGCCAGCAGCCCCTATTTTGCGGGAGCAGATACGCAGTATTTT.